The 3 T cell receptor beta chains given below trace back to one sample, sequenced in a study of T cell repertoires in cytomegalovirus infection. TCRdb analysed the reads with MiXCR anew, one entry per CDR3 protein. Of about 310,000 distinct CDR3 sequences listed, roughly 16% are singletons. Sample: PBMCs. The receptors derive from a human donor in good health (CMV status not recorded). Some clones in this sample may be carry-over from other donors' samples.

This clonotype was seen ten or more times. The chain employs TRBV12-3 or TRBV12-4 and TRBJ2-5; 7 bases align to TRBD2. The V segment lost 3 bases and the J segment 2 bases; nucleotides outside the gene matches: 12. This CDR3 is 17 amino acids long. This chain's CDR3 is CASSFKTRGEGQETQYF. CDR3 in DNA: TGTGCCAGCAGTTTTAAGACCCGGGGGGAGGGTCAAGAGACCCAGTACTTC.

At least ten counts were recorded for this clonotype. J is TRBJ1-5 and V is TRBV7-8; no firm D call. The CDR3 sequence is 17 residues long. V dropped 4 bases and J dropped 2 bases, with 18 bases sitting between them. Germline CDR1 is SGHVS and CDR2 is FQNEAQ. The CDR3 reads CASSSWTGYEGNQPQHF. The DNA of the CDR3 is TGTGCCAGCAGCTCTTGGACGGGGTACGAGGGCAATCAGCCCCAGCATTTT.

The chain uses TRBV11-2 and TRBJ2-7, with 8 nucleotides matching TRBD1. Germline CDR1 SGHAT, CDR2 FQNNGV. The CDR3 sequence is 15 residues long. V lost 7 bases to trimming and J lost 2 bases; unmatched junction nucleotides: 10. CDR3 residues: CASNANTGGPYEQYF. CDR3 in DNA: TGTGCCAGCAACGCAAATACAGGGGGTCCCTACGAGCAGTACTTC.